The clone carrying this T cell receptor (beta chain) has ten or more counts. The data were taken from a study of response to subunit inactivated influenza vaccine. MiXCR was run by TCRdb on the RT-PCR reads, yielding one entry per CDR3 protein. This sample carries more than 400,000 distinct CDR3 sequences, approximately 11% of them seen once, and the ten largest clones take less than 15%. The sequence came from a man aged 50 or older who received an inactivated influenza vaccine. The sample in question was PBMCs from blood, obtained roughly 6 weeks after vaccination.

The CDR3 loop is CASSLKPPGVGGYTF. CDR3 coding DNA: TGTGCCAGCAGCTTAAAGCCCCCGGGTGTCGGTGGCTACACCTTC. The chain is built from TRBV7-2 and TRBJ1-2; no definite D call. The CDR3 covers 15 residues. The V and J ends lost 2 bases and 7 bases respectively, with 17 bases between them. Germline values: CDR1 SGHTA, CDR2 FQGNSA.